These 2 T cell receptor beta chains came from one sample sequenced in a study of T cell responses to AZD1222 COVID-19 vaccine. Clones were read by immunoSEQ multiplex PCR, and TCRdb kept only the in-frame ones, dropping some. Of tens of thousands of clones listed, 70% to 90% are singletons. The material sequenced was peripheral blood, taken on day 0 of AZD1222 vaccination. These receptors originate from an adult in good health.

This chain uses TRBV3-1 (or the pseudogene TRBV3-2) with TRBJ1-2, with a weak D call TRBD1 (6 bases). Germline V lookup: CDR1 LGHDT, CDR2 YNNKEL (reference sequence). V lost 1 base, J lost 2 bases, and 14 bases lay in between. The CDR3 sequence is 16 residues long. CDR3 sequence: CASSQATGPANYGYTF. DNA for the CDR3: TGTGCCAGCAGCCAAGCCACAGGGCCGGCGAACTATGGCTACACCTTC.

The chain is built from TRBV3-1 (or the pseudogene TRBV3-2) and TRBJ1-2; D is unclear. The germline CDR1 and CDR2 sequences are LGHDT and YNNKEL (reference sequence). Trimming stripped 3 bases from V and 0 bases from J, with 5 bases between. The CDR3 runs to 13 residues. CDR3 protein: CASSQDPNYGYTF. In nucleotides, the CDR3 is TGTGCCAGCAGCCAGGACCCTAACTATGGCTACACCTTC.